This T cell receptor beta chain was sequenced in a study of blood T cell repertoires in COVID-19. In the study overall: Samples taken during acute and convalescent COVID-19 were collected in the United States, Italy and Spain. Sources were T cells, B-cell-depleted T cells, or PBMCs; the material itself was cDNA or gDNA.

The cohort comprised adults aged about 18 to 89 years residing in approximately 25 US areas. As handled by the study authors: Amplified reference gene primers provided the basis for estimating nucleated cell counts. The protocol was immunoSEQ multiplex PCR, while the TCRdb copy is restricted to in-frame clones and leaves out a portion. That table supplies the V and J calls and clone size; D and trimming were determined from the DNA. The table lists some 390,000 clones, approximately 90% of them singletons. Germline values: CDR1 LGHDT, CDR2 YNNKEL (reference sequence). Trimming removed 5 bases at V and 0 bases at J, with 27 bases between. This CDR3 spans 20 amino acids.

Sequenced: PBMCs or T cells enriched from blood (not recorded which). The clonotype comes from a man between 25 and 39 years old who had recovered from COVID-19. This chain connects TRBV3-1 (or the pseudogene TRBV3-2) to TRBJ2-3; tentative D call: TRBD2 (6 bases). CDR3 protein: CASSKHTKTPGLSSTDTQYF. The CDR3 DNA is TGTGCCAGCAGCAAACACACAAAGACCCCGGGACTCTCTAGCACAGATACGCAGTATTTT.